Listed below are T cell receptor beta chains from one sample, sequenced in a study of long-term antiretroviral therapy in people with HIV. Using immunoSEQ multiplex PCR, the repertoire was profiled, and TCRdb retains in-frame clones only, with some absent. The sample lists about 30,000 clones, less than 90% occurring once. Specimen: unsorted PBMCs, collected 2 years after starting antiretroviral therapy. These receptors came from a man over 45 with HIV. CDR3s include the opening cysteine and the closing phenylalanine or tryptophan. Fields, in order: J gene, V gene, D gene, CDR3 protein. The D gene is left open where the match is weak.

>TRBJ2-1|TRBV5-5|TRBD2
CASSYAAGEAEYNEQFF
>TRBJ1-5|TRBV19|TRBD1
CASTPNRGSNQPQHF
>TRBJ2-2|TRBV7-9|TRBD2
CASSFGTSMNTGELFF
>TRBJ2-3|TRBV5-1|NA
CASSLEAKSTDTQYF
>TRBJ1-2|TRBV28|NA
CASSSYYGYTF
>TRBJ1-4|TRBV28|TRBD1
CASSDRTGGGEKLFF
>TRBJ2-5|TRBV18|TRBD2
CASSPRRGFKTQYF
>TRBJ1-3|TRBV19|NA
CASSIPGGGNTIYF
>TRBJ2-7|TRBV5-1|NA
CASSLETSREQYF
>TRBJ2-3|TRBV30|NA
CALQGSSSTDTQYF
>TRBJ2-7|TRBV29-1|TRBD1
CSVARQGTYEQYF
>TRBJ2-6|TRBV30|NA
CAWSVNLGVGANVLTF
>TRBJ2-1|TRBV5-1|NA
CASGTEPGTNNEQFF
>TRBJ1-3|TRBV7-9|NA
CASSVTGRRSGNTIYF
>TRBJ2-7|TRBV7-9|TRBD2
CASSPSTSGRSYEQYF
>TRBJ1-3|TRBV19|NA
CASSPAWVISGNTIYF
>TRBJ1-2|TRBV5-1|NA
CATRATGTSYGYTF